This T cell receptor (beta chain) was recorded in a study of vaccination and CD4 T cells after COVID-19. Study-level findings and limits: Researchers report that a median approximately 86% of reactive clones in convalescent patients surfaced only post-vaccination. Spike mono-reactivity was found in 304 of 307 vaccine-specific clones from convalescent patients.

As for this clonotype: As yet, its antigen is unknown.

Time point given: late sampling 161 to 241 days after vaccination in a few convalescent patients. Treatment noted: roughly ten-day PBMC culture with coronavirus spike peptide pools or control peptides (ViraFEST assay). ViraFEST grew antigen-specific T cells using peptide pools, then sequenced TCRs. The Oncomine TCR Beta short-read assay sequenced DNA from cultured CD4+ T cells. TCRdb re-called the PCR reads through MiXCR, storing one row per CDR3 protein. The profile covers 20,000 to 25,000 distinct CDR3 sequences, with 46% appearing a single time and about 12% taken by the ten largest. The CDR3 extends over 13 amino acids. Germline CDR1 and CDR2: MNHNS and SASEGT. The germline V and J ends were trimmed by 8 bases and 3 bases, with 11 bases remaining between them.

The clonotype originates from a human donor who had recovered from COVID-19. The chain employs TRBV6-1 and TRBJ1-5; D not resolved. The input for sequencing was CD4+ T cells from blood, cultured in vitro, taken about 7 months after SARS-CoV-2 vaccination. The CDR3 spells CASVGQYNQPQHF. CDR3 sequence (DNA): TGTGCCAGCGTCGGTCAGTACAATCAGCCCCAGCATTTT.